These T cell receptor beta chains were read from a single sample in a study of cytomegalovirus exposure and HLA in healthy donors. Assay used: immunoSEQ multiplex PCR; TCRdb lists only in-frame clones, some missing. The profile shows some 290,000 clones, over 75% of them singletons. Sequenced material: PBMCs. These receptor sequences come from a man aged 25 to 45 in good health and CMV-seronegative. The conserved cysteine and the conserved F or W are not part of the CDR3 here. A D gene is named only where the DNA matches it firmly.

V	J	D	CDR3
TRBV6-5	TRBJ2-4	-	ASSYTANPAKNIQY
TRBV7-9	TRBJ2-5	TRBD2	ASSGNLAVYQETQY
TRBV19	TRBJ1-1	-	ASSKQGTNTEAF
TRBV10-3	TRBJ2-5	-	AISESAGADQETQY
TRBV2	TRBJ2-2	-	ASSDRRGAGFNTGELF
TRBV7-2	TRBJ2-7	TRBD2	ASSLGGGVFSYEQY
TRBV4-2	TRBJ2-7	-	ASSQDRFGGRTLDEQY
TRBV6-5	TRBJ1-2	TRBD1	ASRVTGASYGYT
TRBV27	TRBJ2-3	TRBD1	ASSLQGAYGTDTQY
TRBV27	TRBJ2-3	TRBD2	ASSWTSSTDTQY
TRBV2	TRBJ1-1	TRBD1	ASSAYRDRVGTEAF
TRBV27	TRBJ2-7	-	ASKSGDSYEQY
TRBV5-1	TRBJ1-1	-	ASSLEGEVRTEAF
TRBV5-1	TRBJ1-1	TRBD1	ASSLGTGGSNTEAF
TRBV2	TRBJ2-2	-	ASSEAVAGPTGELF
TRBV5-1	TRBJ1-4	-	ASSTGSGTLGEKLF
TRBV6-6	TRBJ1-1	TRBD1	ASSHDRVSNTEAF
TRBV4-1	TRBJ1-1	-	ASSQTGSGNTEAF
TRBV14	TRBJ2-7	-	ASSLVPYEQY
TRBV18	TRBJ1-1	-	ASSPLDTEAF
TRBV2	TRBJ1-1	-	ASSHPGNMNTEAF
TRBV10-3	TRBJ2-7	-	ATTHGELYEQY
TRBV4-1	TRBJ2-7	-	ASSLTGTSTYEQY
TRBV5-1	TRBJ1-5	TRBD1	ASSPGPDGTASNQPQH
TRBV4-1	TRBJ2-7	TRBD1	ASSRPGQVYEQY
TRBV30	TRBJ1-5	-	AWSRGGRVDQPQH
TRBV6-5	TRBJ1-1	-	ASSYSLSGGSEAF
TRBV4-3	TRBJ2-3	-	ASSLEVYTGGYTQY
TRBV19	TRBJ1-2	-	ASSEHRVGGYT
TRBV19	TRBJ1-6	-	ASSPSYNSPLH
TRBV19	TRBJ1-1	-	ASSIGQAGTEAF
TRBV4-3	TRBJ2-2	TRBD2	ASSQGTGGPGELF
TRBV6-1	TRBJ1-2	-	ASRPDSYGYT
TRBV19	TRBJ2-5	-	ASSTRQFQETQY
TRBV19	TRBJ2-2	-	ASSISSGELF
TRBV12-5	TRBJ2-3	-	ASGLSSTDTQY
TRBV7-9	TRBJ2-3	-	ASSRRGDTQY
TRBV11-3	TRBJ2-7	-	ASSSQGYEQY
TRBV27	TRBJ2-1	-	ASSLVWPYNEQF
TRBV7-2	TRBJ1-5	TRBD1	ASSLNQGAYQPQH
TRBV14	TRBJ2-7	-	ASSQDPEGTYEQY
TRBV7-2	TRBJ1-1	TRBD1	ASRERTGGRLNTEAF
TRBV5-4	TRBJ2-2	TRBD1	ASSPVGTGEAGELF
TRBV19	TRBJ2-3	-	ASSIVSDYTDTQY
TRBV11-2	TRBJ2-7	-	ASSWDTSYEQY
TRBV5-1	TRBJ1-2	-	ASSSQGNGYT